This T cell receptor beta chain was retrieved from a study of identical twins. Study observations and caveats: Modelling underestimated the level of out-of-frame TCR alpha sharing observed in monozygotic twins.

In every case, the donor was a healthy Caucasian. This clonotype appeared many times. No antigen is known for it. Each cDNA held unique molecular identifiers, and template switching gave it a universal primer site. Each CDR3 protein is one row after TCRdb ran MiXCR on the 5' RACE reads. The table records 700,000 or so distinct CDR3 sequences, around 8.6% of them present only once. The data also belong to a second study, concerning yellow fever vaccine responses in identical twins.

The sequence was obtained from a woman under 30 in good health. The specimen was PBMCs.

This chain's CDR3 is CASSRDRGDYEQYF. The CDR3 bases are TGTGCCAGCAGCCGGGACAGGGGGGACTACGAGCAGTACTTC. The rearrangement uses TRBV7-6 and TRBJ2-7; 11 positions match TRBD1. The CDR3 is made up of 14 amino acids. Losses at the gene ends were 5 bases for V and 3 bases for J; bases not matched to a gene: 3. Looked up from germline, CDR1 is SGHVS and CDR2 is FNYEAQ.